These 18 T cell receptor beta chains were all obtained from the same sample, sequenced in a study of Graves' ophthalmopathy and Graves' hyperthyroidism. RNA transcripts served as template for amplifying TCR beta CDR3 sequences. In the first round, RT-PCR was carried out with HTBI primers, and a multiplex PCR formed the second round. TCRdb called the multiplex PCR reads again in MiXCR, with one record for every CDR3 protein. The sample carries over a million distinct CDR3 sequences, about two fifths recorded once. Sequencing input: peripheral blood or thyroid tissue (not recorded which). The receptors here all came from an adult man with Graves' hyperthyroidism.

V is TRBV11-2 and J is TRBJ2-5; tentative D call: TRBD2 (5 bases). V was trimmed by 2 bases and J by 5 bases, leaving 15 bases between them. Germline lookup yields CDR1 SGHAT and CDR2 FQNNGV. This CDR3 spans 15 amino acids. The CDR3 bases are TGTGCCAGCAGCTTATTGGGGAGTTCGCGGGAGACCCAGTACTTC. Protein product: CASSLLGSSRETQYF.

V and J are TRBV19 and TRBJ1-2; D unclear. With 0 bases removed from V and 1 base from J, the gap between germline ends came to 6 bases. CDR1 and CDR2 from the germline V gene are LNHDA and SQIVND (reference sequence). The length of the CDR3 is 14 residues. This CDR3 is CASSIDVVNYGYTF. The DNA for the CDR3 is TGTGCCAGTAGTATAGACGTGGTTAACTATGGCTACACCTTC.

This clonotype was recorded a few times. The chain links TRBV12-3 or TRBV12-4 to TRBJ1-1; tentatively, D is TRBD1 (6 bases). CDR3 length: 20 amino acids. V shed 6 bases and J shed 0 bases, with 29 bases lying between them. The chain's CDR3 is CASSRTRGGTIFFMNTEAFF. For the CDR3, the DNA is TGTGCCAGCAGCCGGACGCGAGGGGGGACGATTTTCTTCATGAACACTGAAGCTTTCTTT.

With respect to this clonotype: It is likely a read error, because the conserved phenylalanine at the end of the CDR3 is missing. No DNA is shown, since the ends of the CDR3 on it are uncertain; the CDR3 is the one TCRdb lists. This sequence joins TRBV5-6 and TRBJ1-1. Inclusive of both ends, the CDR3 amounts to 10 amino acids. In germline, CDR1 is SGHDT, CDR2 YYEEEE. CDR3 sequence reads: CASSLARTFS.

V is TRBV20-1 and J is TRBJ1-5; D ambiguous. The CDR3 loop spans 14 amino acids. Germline assignment: CDR1 DFQATT and CDR2 SNEGSKA (reference sequence). V lost 3 bases to trimming and J lost 2 bases, with 11 bases between them. The CDR3, as DNA: TGCAGTGCTAGCCAGGAATTTGGCAATCAGCCCCAGCATTTT. As protein: CSASQEFGNQPQHF.

The chain has TRBV19 and TRBJ1-1; D might be TRBD1 (6 bases). Germline-derived CDR1 and CDR2 are LNHDA and SQIVND (reference sequence). The germline V and J ends were trimmed by 5 bases and 1 base, with 14 bases remaining between them. The CDR3 is 15 amino acids. CDR3 DNA: TGTGCCAGTAGTGTAGGACAGCGGACGAACACTGAAGCTTTCTTT. Its protein is CASSVGQRTNTEAFF.

In regard to this clonotype: The junction shows a germline mismatch at one end, possibly a read error. The CDR3: CASSLVKLSAGELYF. In nucleotides, the CDR3 is TGTGCCAGCAGCTTGGTTAAGCTGTCAGCCGGGGAGCTGTACTTC. This sequence joins TRBV7-2 and TRBJ2-7, with D possibly being TRBD2 (5 bases). The CDR3 sequence is 15 residues long. Germline CDR1 SGHTA, CDR2 FQGNSA.

A note on this clonotype: Germline is not matched at one junction end, which may reflect a read error. The chain has TRBV5-4 and TRBJ2-6; perhaps TRBD1 as D (5 bases). The CDR3 extends over 18 amino acids. Per germline, CDR1 SGHNT and CDR2 YYREEE (reference sequence). CDR3: CASSLVARSTSGANVMTF. Written as DNA, the CDR3 is TGTGCCAGCAGCTTGGTGGCTAGGTCCACCTCTGGGGCCAACGTCATGACTTTC.

The rearrangement joins TRBV20-1 to TRBJ2-2, with TRBD1 matching 11 bases. Germline V gene sequence: CDR1 DFQATT, CDR2 SNEGSKA (reference sequence). Unmatched junction bases numbered 4, after V lost 3 bases and J lost 4 bases. The CDR3 length is 15 residues. This CDR3 is CSARGQGVTTGELFF. The CDR3 DNA reads as TGCAGTGCTAGGGGACAGGGGGTAACCACCGGGGAGCTGTTTTTT.

This clonotype has just one count. This chain links TRBV20-1 with TRBJ2-2, with D possibly called TRBD1 or TRBD2 (5 bases each). CDR3 size: 16 residues. Germline V lookup: CDR1 DFQATT, CDR2 SNEGSKA (reference sequence). With 2 bases removed from V and 1 base from J, the gap between germline ends came to 14 bases. The DNA of the CDR3 is TGCAGTGCTAGAATGGCAGCTGGGGGGAACACCGGGGAGCTGTTTTTT. Translation gives CSARMAAGGNTGELFF.

This clonotype was counted many times. The chain recombines TRBV29-1 with TRBJ2-2; maybe TRBD1 (5 bases). CDR3 length: 15 residues. V shed 0 bases and J shed 0 bases, with 8 bases lying between them. Germline CDR1 SQVTM, CDR2 ANQGSEA. CDR3 amino acids: CSVEDLTANTGELFF. In nucleotides, the CDR3 is TGCAGCGTTGAAGATTTGACAGCGAACACCGGGGAGCTGTTTTTT.

This clonotype has a count of ten or more. The CDR3 nucleotides are TGTGCCAGCAGGTCAGGGTATCTTGGCGCTGAAGCTTTCTTT. Translated, it gives CASRSGYLGAEAFF. This chain connects TRBV2 to TRBJ1-1, with TRBD1 as a possible D gene (5 bases). The length of the CDR3 is 14 residues. V was clipped by 6 bases and J by 6 bases, with 17 bases between them. Germline CDR1 is SNHLY and CDR2 is FYNNEI.

This clonotype came up many times. V is TRBV12-3 or TRBV12-4 and J is TRBJ1-4; TRBD1 aligns across 7 bases. The CDR3 contains 13 residues. Unmatched junction bases numbered 3, after V lost 6 bases and J lost 5 bases. The CDR3 spells CASRLQGNEKLFF. Here the CDR3 DNA reads TGTGCCAGCAGGTTACAGGGGAATGAAAAACTGTTTTTT.

The sample holds many counts of this clonotype. The V call is TRBV19, the J call TRBJ1-5; 7 nucleotides match TRBD1. J lost 5 bases, V lost 7 bases, and 8 bases had no gene match. The CDR3 is 14 amino acids. Looked up from germline, CDR1 is LNHDA and CDR2 is SQIVND (reference sequence). The CDR3 is CASKTTGSHQPQHF. CDR3 sequence (DNA): TGTGCCAGTAAAACGACAGGGTCCCATCAGCCCCAGCATTTT.

As regards this clonotype: A much larger clone lies one base from this, so it may be a read error. This chain uses TRBV25-1 with TRBJ1-5, with D uncertain. The germline CDR1 and CDR2 sequences are MGHDK and SYGVNS. Trimming took off 4 bases at V and 11 bases at J, with 9 bases between the two ends. The CDR3 consists of 11 residues. The CDR3 sequence: CASSASGTQHF. The CDR3 nucleotides read TGTGCCAGCAGTGCCTCGGGAACCCAGCATTTT.

Concerning this clonotype itself: Compared with germline, one end of the junction differs, possibly owing to a read error. This chain uses TRBV10-2 with TRBJ2-5; possible D gene TRBD1, 5 bases. This CDR3 contains 17 residues. Per the germline V gene, CDR1 is WSHSY and CDR2 is SAAADI. This CDR3 reads CASSPGKARQYQETQYF. The CDR3 DNA reads TGTGCCAGCTCACCAGGGAAGGCGCGGCAGTACCAAGAGACCCAGTACTTC.

The chain is built from TRBV19 and TRBJ1-5; 7 bases line up with TRBD1. V shed 7 bases and J 4 bases; nucleotides not matched to a gene: 13. Germline loops: CDR1 LNHDA, CDR2 SQIVND (reference sequence). This CDR3 is built from 16 residues. CDR3 loop: CASTQNDRVRNQPQHF. DNA of the CDR3: TGTGCCAGTACCCAAAACGACAGGGTTCGTAATCAGCCCCAGCATTTT.

V is TRBV13 and J is TRBJ2-7; 8 bases align to TRBD2. J gave up 2 bases and V 5 bases, and 5 bases lay outside the gene matches. This CDR3 contains 14 residues. Germline lookup yields CDR1 PRHDT and CDR2 FYEKMQ (reference sequence). CDR3 nucleotide sequence: TGTGCCAGCAGCGATAGCGGGGATCCCTACGAGCAGTACTTC. It encodes CASSDSGDPYEQYF.